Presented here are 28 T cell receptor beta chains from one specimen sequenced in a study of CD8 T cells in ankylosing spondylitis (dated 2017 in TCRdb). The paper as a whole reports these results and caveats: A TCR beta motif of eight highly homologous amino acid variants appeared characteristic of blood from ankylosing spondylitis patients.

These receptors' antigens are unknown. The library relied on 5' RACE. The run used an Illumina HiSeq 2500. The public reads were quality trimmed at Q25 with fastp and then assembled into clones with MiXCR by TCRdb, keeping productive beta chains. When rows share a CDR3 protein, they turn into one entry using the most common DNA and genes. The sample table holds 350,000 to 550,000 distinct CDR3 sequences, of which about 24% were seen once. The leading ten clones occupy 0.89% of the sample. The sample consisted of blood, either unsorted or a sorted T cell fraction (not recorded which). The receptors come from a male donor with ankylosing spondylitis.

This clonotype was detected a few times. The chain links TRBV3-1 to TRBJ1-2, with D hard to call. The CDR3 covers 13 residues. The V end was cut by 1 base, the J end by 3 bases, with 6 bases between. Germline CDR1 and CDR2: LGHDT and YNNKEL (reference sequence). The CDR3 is CASSQVADYGYTF. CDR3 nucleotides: TGTGCCAGCAGCCAAGTCGCTGACTATGGCTACACCTTC.

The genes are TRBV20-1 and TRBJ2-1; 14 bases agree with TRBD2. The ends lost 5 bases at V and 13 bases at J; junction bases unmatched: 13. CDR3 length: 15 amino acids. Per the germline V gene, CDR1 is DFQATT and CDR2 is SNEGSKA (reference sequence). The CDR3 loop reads CSAQTGPGLAGGQFF. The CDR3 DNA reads TGCAGTGCTCAGACCGGCCCAGGACTAGCGGGAGGACAGTTCTTC.

CDR3 nucleotide sequence: TGCGCCAGCAGCACCCAGGGTTACTATGGCTACACCTTC. Amino acids: CASSTQGYYGYTF. This chain uses TRBV4-1 with TRBJ1-2; tentatively, D is TRBD1 (5 bases). CDR3 length equals 13 residues. CDR1 is MGHRA, CDR2 YSYEKL, per germline. V was cut by 5 bases and J by 3 bases, with 10 bases left in between.

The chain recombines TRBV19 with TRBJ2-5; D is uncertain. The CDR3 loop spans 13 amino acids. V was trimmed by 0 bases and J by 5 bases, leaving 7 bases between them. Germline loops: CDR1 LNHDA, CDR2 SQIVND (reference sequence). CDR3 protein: CASSIDLVETQYF. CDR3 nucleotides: TGTGCCAGTAGTATAGATCTAGTCGAGACCCAGTACTTC.

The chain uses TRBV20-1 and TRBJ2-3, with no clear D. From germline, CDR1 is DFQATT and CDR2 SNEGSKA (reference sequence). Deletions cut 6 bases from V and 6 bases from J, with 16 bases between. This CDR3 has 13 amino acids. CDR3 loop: CSARLPLRDTQYF. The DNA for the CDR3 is TGCAGTGCACGCCTCCCCCTGAGGGATACGCAGTATTTT.

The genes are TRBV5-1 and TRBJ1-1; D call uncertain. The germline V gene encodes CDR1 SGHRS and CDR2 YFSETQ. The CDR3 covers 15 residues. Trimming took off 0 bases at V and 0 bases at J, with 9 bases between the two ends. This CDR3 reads CASSLATDLNTEAFF. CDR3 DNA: TGCGCCAGCAGCTTGGCAACGGATCTGAACACTGAAGCTTTCTTT. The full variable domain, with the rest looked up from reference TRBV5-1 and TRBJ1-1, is KAGVTQTPRYLIKTRGQQVTLSCSPISGHRSVSWYQQTPGQGLQFLFEYFSETQRNKGNFPGRFSGRQFSNSRSEMNVSTLELGDSALYLCASSLATDLNTEAFFGQGTRLTVV.

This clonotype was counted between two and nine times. The CDR3 nucleotides are TGTGCCAGCAGCGTAGTCAGAGACAGGGAGCGTGGGGCCAACGTCCTGACTTTC. Translation: CASSVVRDRERGANVLTF. The chain joins TRBV9 to TRBJ2-6, with 7 bases aligning to TRBD1. V shed 0 bases, J shed 3 bases, and the junction held 9 bases outside the gene matches. The CDR3 has 18 amino acids. Germline-derived CDR1 and CDR2 are SGDLS and YYNGEE.

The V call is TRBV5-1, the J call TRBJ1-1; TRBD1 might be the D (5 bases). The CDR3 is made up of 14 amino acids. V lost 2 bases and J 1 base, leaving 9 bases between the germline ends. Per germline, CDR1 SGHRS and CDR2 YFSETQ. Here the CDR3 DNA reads TGCGCCAGCAGCTTCTCGAGGGGGAACACTGAAGCTTTCTTT. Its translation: CASSFSRGNTEAFF.

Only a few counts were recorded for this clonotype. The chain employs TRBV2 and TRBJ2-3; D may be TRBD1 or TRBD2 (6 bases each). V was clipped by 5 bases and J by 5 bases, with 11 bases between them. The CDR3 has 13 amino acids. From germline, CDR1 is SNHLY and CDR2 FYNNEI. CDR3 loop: CASSKGGVDTQYF. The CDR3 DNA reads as TGTGCCAGCAGTAAGGGGGGAGTAGATACGCAGTATTTT.

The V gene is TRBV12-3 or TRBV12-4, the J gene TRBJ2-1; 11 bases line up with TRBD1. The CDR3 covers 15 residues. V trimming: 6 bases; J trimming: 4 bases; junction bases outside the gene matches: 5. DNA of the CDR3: TGTGCCAGCAGACCCGGGACAGGGGGGTACAATGAGCAGTTCTTC. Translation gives CASRPGTGGYNEQFF.

In nucleotides, the CDR3 is TGTGCCAGCAGTTTACGGATAAACACCGGGGAGCTGTTTTTT. Protein sequence: CASSLRINTGELFF. This chain links TRBV12-3 or TRBV12-4 with TRBJ2-2; unclear D gene. Trimming cost V 2 bases and J 2 bases, with 6 bases left between them. CDR3 length: 14 amino acids.

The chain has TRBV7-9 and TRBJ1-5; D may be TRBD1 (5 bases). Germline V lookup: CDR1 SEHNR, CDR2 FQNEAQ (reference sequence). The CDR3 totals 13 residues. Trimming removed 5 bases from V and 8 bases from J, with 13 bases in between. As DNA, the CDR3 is TGTGCCAGCAGCCGGGACCGGGCTGAGCCCCAGCATTTT. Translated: CASSRDRAEPQHF.

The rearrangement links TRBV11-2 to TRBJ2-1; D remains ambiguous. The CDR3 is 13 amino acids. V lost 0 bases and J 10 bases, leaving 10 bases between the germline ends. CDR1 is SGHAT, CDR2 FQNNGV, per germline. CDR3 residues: CASSLDWAVEQFF. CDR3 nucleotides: TGTGCCAGCAGCTTAGATTGGGCCGTCGAGCAGTTCTTC.

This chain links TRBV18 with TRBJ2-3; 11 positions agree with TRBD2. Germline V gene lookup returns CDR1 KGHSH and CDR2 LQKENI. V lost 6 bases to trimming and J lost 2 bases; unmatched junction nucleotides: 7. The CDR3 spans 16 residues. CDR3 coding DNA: TGTGCCAGCTCTCCGCCGGGACTAGCGGCCACAGATACGCAGTATTTT. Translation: CASSPPGLAATDTQYF. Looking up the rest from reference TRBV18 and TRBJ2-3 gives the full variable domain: NAGVMQNPRHLVRRRGQEARLRCSPMKGHSHVYWYRQLPEEGLKFMVYLQKENIIDESGMPKERFSAEFPKEGPSILRIQQVVRGDSAAYFCASSPPGLAATDTQYFGPGTRLTVL.

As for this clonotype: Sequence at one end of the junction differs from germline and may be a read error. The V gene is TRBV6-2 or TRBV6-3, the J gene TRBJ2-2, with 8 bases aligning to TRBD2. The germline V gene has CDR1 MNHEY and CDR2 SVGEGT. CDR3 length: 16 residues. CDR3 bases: TGTGCCAGCAGGCCTAGCGGGCAATCTAACACCGGGGAGCCGTTTTTT. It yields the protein CASRPSGQSNTGEPFF.

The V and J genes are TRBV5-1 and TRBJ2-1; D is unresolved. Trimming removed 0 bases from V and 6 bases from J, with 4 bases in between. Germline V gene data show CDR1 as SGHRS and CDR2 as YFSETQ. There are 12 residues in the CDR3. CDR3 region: CASSLVRNEQFF. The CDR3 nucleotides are TGCGCCAGCAGCTTGGTCCGCAATGAGCAGTTCTTC.

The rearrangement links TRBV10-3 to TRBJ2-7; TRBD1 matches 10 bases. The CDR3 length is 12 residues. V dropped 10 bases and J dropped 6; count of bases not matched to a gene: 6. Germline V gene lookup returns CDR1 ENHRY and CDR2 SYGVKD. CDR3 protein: CATGTGDSEQYV. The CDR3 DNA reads TGTGCCACAGGGACAGGGGATTCCGAGCAGTACGTC.

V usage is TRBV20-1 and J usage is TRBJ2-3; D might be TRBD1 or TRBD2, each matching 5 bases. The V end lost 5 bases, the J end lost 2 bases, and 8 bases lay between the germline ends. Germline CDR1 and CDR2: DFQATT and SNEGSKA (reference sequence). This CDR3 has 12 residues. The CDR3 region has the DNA TGCAGTGCTGGGACCACCACAGATACGCAGTATTTT. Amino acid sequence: CSAGTTTDTQYF.

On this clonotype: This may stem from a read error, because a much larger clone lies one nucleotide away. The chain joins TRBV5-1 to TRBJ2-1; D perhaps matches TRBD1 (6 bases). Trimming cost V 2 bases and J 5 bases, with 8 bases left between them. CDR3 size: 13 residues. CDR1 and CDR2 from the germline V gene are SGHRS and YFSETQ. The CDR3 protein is CASSFGQHNEQFF. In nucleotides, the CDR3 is TGCGCCAGCAGCTTTGGACAGCACAATGAGCAGTTCTTC.

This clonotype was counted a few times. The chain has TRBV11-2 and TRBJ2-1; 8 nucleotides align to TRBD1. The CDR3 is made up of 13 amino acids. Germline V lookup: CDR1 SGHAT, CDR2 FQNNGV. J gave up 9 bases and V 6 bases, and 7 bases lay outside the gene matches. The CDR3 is CASSSDRGGEQFF. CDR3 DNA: TGTGCCAGCAGTTCCGACAGGGGCGGTGAGCAGTTCTTC.

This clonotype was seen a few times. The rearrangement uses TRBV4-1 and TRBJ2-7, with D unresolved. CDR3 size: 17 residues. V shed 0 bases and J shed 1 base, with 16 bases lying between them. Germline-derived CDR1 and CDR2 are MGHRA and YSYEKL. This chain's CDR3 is CASSQDSRRPMSYEQYF. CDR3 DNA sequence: TGCGCCAGCAGCCAAGATTCGCGACGGCCGATGTCCTACGAGCAGTACTTC.

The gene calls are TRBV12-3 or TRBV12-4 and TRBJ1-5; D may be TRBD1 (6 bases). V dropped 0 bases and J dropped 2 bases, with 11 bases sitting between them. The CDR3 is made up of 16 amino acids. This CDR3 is CASSLALTGRNQPQHF. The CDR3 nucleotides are TGTGCCAGCAGTTTAGCGCTAACAGGGCGCAATCAGCCCCAGCATTTT.

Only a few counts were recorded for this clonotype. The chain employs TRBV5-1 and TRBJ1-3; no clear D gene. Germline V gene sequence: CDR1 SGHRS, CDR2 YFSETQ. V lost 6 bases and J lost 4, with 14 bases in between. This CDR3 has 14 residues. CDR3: CASNSEEGGNTIYF. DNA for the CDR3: TGCGCCAGCAACTCTGAAGAAGGGGGAAACACCATATATTTT.

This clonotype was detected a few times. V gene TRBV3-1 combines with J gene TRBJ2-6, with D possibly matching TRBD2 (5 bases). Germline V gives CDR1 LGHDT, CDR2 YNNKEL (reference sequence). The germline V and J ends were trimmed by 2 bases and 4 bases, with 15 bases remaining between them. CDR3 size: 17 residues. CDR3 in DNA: TGTGCCAGCAGCCAATATAAAGTTCGGGGAGGGGCCAACGTCCTGACTTTC. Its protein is CASSQYKVRGGANVLTF.

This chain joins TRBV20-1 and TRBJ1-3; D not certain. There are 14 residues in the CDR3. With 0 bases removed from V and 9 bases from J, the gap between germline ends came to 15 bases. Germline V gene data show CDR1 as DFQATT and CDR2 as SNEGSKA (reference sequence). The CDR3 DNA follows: TGCAGTGCTAGAGACCGTGGGAGCCCTGGCACCATATATTTT. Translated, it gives CSARDRGSPGTIYF.

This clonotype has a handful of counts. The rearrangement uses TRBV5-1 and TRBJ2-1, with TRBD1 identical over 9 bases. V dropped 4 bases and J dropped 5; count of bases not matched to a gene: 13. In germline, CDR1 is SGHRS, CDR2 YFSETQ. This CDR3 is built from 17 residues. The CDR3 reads CASSRAGTGRGDNEQFF. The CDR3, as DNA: TGCGCCAGCAGCCGCGCCGGGACAGGGAGGGGAGACAATGAGCAGTTCTTC.

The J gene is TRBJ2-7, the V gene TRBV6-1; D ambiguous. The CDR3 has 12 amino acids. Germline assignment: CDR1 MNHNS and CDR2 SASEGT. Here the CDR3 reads CASTEAGYEQYV. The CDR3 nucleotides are TGTGCCAGCACTGAAGCCGGCTACGAGCAGTACGTC.

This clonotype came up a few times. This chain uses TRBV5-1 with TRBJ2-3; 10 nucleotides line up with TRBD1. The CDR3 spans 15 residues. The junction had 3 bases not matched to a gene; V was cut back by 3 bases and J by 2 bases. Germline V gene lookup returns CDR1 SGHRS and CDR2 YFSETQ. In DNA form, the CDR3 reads TGCGCCAGCAGCTCGGGACAGGGGCACACAGATACGCAGTATTTT. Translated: CASSSGQGHTDTQYF.